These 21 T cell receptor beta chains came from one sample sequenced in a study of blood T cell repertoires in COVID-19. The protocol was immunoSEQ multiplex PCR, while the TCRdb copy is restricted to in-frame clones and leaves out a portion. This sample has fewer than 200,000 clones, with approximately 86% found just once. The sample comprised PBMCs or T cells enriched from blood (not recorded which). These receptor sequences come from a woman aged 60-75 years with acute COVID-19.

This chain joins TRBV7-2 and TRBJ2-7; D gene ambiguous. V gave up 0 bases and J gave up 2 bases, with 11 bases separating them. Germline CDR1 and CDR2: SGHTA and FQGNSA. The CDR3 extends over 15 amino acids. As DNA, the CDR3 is TGTGCCAGCAGCTTAGCTGGCCGTCAGACCTACGAGCAGTACTTC. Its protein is CASSLAGRQTYEQYF.

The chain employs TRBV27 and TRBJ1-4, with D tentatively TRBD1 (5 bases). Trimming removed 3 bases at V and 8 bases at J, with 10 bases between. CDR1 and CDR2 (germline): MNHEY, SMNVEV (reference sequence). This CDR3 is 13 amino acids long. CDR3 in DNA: TGTGCCAGCAGTTTTAGGGGTCGGGAAAAACTGTTTTTT. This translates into CASSFRGREKLFF.

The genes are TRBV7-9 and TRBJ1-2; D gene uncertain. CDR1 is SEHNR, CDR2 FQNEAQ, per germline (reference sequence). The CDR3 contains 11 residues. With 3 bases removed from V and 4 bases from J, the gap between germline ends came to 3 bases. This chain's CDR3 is CASSFSYGYTF. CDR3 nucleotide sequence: TGTGCCAGCAGCTTTAGCTATGGCTACACCTTC.

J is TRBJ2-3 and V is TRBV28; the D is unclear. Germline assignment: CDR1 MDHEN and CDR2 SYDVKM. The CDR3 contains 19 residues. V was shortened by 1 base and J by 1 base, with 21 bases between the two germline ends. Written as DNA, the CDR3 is TGTGCCAGCAGTTTATTCGGCAACGGAAACTATTCGGGCACAGATACGCAGTATTTT. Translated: CASSLFGNGNYSGTDTQYF.

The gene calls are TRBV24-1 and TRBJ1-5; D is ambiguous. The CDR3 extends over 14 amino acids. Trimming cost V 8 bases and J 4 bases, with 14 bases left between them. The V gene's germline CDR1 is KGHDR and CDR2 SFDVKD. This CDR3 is CATTSGIANQPQHF. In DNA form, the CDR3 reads TGTGCCACCACCTCAGGCATTGCGAATCAGCCCCAGCATTTT.

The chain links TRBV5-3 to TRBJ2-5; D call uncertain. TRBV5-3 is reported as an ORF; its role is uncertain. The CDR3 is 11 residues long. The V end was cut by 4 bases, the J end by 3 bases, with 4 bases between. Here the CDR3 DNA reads TGTGCCAGAAGCCCGGAAGAGACCCAGTACTTC. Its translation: CARSPEETQYF.

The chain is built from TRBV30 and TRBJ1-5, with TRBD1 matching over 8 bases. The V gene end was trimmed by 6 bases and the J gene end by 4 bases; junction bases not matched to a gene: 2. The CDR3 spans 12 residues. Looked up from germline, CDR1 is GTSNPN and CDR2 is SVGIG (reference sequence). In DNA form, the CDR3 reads TGTGCCTGCGACAGGGGAAATCAGCCCCAGCATTTT. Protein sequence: CACDRGNQPQHF.

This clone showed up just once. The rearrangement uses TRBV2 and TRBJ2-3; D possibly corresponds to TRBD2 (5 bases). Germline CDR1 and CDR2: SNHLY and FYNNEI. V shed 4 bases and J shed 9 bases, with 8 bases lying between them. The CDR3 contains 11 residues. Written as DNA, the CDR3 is TGTGCCAGCAGTGGGAGGATAACGCAGTATTTT. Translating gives CASSGRITQYF.

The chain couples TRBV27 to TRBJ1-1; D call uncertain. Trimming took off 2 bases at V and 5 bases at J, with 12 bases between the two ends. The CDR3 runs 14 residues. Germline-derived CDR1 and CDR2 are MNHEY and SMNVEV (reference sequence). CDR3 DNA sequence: TGTGCCAGCAGTTTAACGGGATTAAGGACTGAAGCTTTCTTT. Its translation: CASSLTGLRTEAFF.

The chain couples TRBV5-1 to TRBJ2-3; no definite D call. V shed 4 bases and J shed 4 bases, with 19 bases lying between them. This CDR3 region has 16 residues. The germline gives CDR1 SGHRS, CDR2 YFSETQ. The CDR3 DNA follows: TGCGCCAGCAGCCCGGCTCCGACTCGGAAAGCAGATACGCAGTATTTT. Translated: CASSPAPTRKADTQYF.

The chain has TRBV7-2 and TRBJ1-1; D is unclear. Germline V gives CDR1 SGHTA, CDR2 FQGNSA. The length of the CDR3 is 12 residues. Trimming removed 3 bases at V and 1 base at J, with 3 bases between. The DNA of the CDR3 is TGTGCCAGCAGCTTCGGGAACACTGAAGCTTTCTTT. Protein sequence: CASSFGNTEAFF.

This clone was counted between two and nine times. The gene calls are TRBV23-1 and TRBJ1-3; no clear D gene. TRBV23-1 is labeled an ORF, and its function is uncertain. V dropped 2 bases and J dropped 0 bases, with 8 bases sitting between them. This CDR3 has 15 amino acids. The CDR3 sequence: CASSQRSGSGNTIYF. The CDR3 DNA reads TGCGCCAGCAGTCAACGATCAGGCTCTGGAAACACCATATATTTT.

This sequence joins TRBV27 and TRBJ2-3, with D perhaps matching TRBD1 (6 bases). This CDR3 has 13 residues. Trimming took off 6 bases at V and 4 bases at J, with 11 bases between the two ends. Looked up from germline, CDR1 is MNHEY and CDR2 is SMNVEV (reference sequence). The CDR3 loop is CASRLTGSDTQYF. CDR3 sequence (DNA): TGTGCCAGCAGACTTACAGGGTCAGATACGCAGTATTTT.

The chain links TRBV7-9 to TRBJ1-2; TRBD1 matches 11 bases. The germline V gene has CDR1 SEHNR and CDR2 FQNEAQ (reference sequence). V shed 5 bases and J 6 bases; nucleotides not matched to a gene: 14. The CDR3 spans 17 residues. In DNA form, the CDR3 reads TGTGCCAGCAGCCAAGGACAGGGGGCAGGTTTCGTACATGGCTACACCTTC. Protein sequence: CASSQGQGAGFVHGYTF.

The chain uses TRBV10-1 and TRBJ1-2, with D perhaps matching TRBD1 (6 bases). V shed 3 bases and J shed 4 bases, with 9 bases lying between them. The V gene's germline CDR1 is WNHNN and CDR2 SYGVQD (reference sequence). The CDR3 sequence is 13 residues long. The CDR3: CASSEQGSYGYTF. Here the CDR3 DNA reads TGCGCCAGCAGTGAACAGGGAAGCTATGGCTACACCTTC.

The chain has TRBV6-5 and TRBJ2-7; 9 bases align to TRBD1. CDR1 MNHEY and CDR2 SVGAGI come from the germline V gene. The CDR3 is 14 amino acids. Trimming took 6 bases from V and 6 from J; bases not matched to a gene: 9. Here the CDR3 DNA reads TGTGCCAGCAGGCCTAACAGGGGGCTTGGCGAGCAGTACGTC. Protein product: CASRPNRGLGEQYV.

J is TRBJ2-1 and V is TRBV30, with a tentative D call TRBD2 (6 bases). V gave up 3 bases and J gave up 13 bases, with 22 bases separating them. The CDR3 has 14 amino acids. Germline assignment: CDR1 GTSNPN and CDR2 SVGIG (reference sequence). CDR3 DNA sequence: TGTGCCTGGAGGACCGCGGGATCCTCTTCGAAACAGTTCTTC. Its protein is CAWRTAGSSSKQFF.

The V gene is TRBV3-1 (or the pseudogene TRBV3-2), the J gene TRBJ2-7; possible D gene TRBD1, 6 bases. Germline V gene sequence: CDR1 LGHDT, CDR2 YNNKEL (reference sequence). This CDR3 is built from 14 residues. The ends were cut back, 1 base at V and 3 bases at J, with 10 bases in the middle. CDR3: CASSQGGHLYEQYV. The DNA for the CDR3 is TGTGCCAGCAGCCAAGGGGGGCACCTCTACGAGCAGTACGTC.

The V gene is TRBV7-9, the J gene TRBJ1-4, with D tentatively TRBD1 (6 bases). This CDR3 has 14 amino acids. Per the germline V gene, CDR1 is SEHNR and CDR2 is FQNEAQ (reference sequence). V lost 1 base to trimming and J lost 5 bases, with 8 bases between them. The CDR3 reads CASSLGGGNEKLFF. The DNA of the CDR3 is TGTGCCAGCAGCTTAGGAGGGGGAAATGAAAAACTGTTTTTT.

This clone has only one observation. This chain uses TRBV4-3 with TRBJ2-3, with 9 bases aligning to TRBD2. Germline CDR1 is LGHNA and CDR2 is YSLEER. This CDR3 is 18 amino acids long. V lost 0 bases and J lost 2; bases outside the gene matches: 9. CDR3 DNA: TGCGCCAGCAGCCAAGACACCCCAGGCGGGAGGGCCACAGATACGCAGTATTTT. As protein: CASSQDTPGGRATDTQYF.

CDR3 region: CATSRAERDEQFF. In nucleotides, the CDR3 is TGTGCCACCAGCAGAGCGGAGCGCGATGAGCAGTTCTTC. The rearrangement links TRBV15 to TRBJ2-1; D is ambiguous. From germline, CDR1 is LNHNV and CDR2 YYDKDF (reference sequence). The CDR3 has 13 residues. V was clipped by 1 base and J by 8 bases, with 9 bases between them.